This TCR beta chain is from a study of shared clonotypes between healthy human individuals. Memory CD4+ cells were the fraction left after CD45RA+ naive selection. Profiling relied on immunoSEQ multiplex PCR, and the TCRdb table lists in-frame clones only, not all of them. The sample holds some 1.5 million clones; 95% to 97% are singletons and the top ten take roughly 1.2%. Germline CDR1 and CDR2: SGHDT and YYEEEE. The CDR3 has 15 amino acids. V lost 5 bases to trimming and J lost 0 bases, with 12 bases between them. Sequences were obtained from naive CD4+ T cells sorted from blood. Noted subset: CD45RA+ positively selected. The receptor's source is a young man in good health. The chain links TRBV5-6 to TRBJ1-3; a weak D match, TRBD1 (6 bases). This chain's CDR3 is CASSPQGPSGNTIYF. The CDR3 bases are TGTGCCAGCAGTCCCCAGGGGCCCTCTGGAAACACCATATATTTT.